These T cell receptor beta chains were read from a single sample in a study of blood T cell repertoires in COVID-19. Clones were sequenced by immunoSEQ multiplex PCR, and TCRdb holds only the in-frame ones, with some missing. Of a few hundred thousand clones listed, approximately 86% were seen once; the top ten hold more than 2.5%. What was sequenced was peripheral blood. These receptors were obtained from a man between 60 and 75 years old with acute or convalescent COVID-19. The CDR3 runs from the conserved cysteine through the conserved F or W. The D gene is left open where the match is weak. Size tells how often a clone was seen (once, few, many) or the class of an expanded clone, and some rows leave it out.

v_call: TRBV28; clone_size: once; j_call: TRBJ2-7; cdr3_length: 15; d_call: -; cdr3_nt: TGTGCCAGCCGAACGAGGGGGAACCCCACCTACGAGCAGTACTTC; cdr3_aa: CASRTRGNPTYEQYF
v_call: TRBV6-5; clone_size: -; j_call: TRBJ2-5; cdr3_length: 14; d_call: -; cdr3_nt: TGTGCCAGCACCAGCCTGGGGCAGGGGAAGACCCAGTACTTC; cdr3_aa: CASTSLGQGKTQYF
v_call: TRBV4-1; clone_size: -; j_call: TRBJ1-1; cdr3_length: 17; d_call: -; cdr3_nt: TGCGCCAGCAGCCAAGAGTGGGGGGGGGTCATGAACACTGAAGCTTTCTTT; cdr3_aa: CASSQEWGGVMNTEAFF
v_call: TRBV27; clone_size: -; j_call: TRBJ2-3; cdr3_length: 18; d_call: TRBD2; cdr3_nt: TGTGCCAGCAGAAAATGGGGACTAGCGGGGATCAGCACAGATACGCAGTATTTT; cdr3_aa: CASRKWGLAGISTDTQYF
v_call: TRBV19; clone_size: -; j_call: TRBJ1-5; cdr3_length: 16; d_call: -; cdr3_nt: TGTGCCAGTAGTATCCCAAGCGGGGGGGGCAGACAGCCCCAGCATTTT; cdr3_aa: CASSIPSGGGRQPQHF
v_call: TRBV4-3; clone_size: -; j_call: TRBJ2-1; cdr3_length: 15; d_call: -; cdr3_nt: TGCGCCAGCAGCCAAGACAGGGGAGTCGCCGGTGAGCAGTTCTTC; cdr3_aa: CASSQDRGVAGEQFF
v_call: TRBV27; clone_size: -; j_call: TRBJ2-1; cdr3_length: 12; d_call: -; cdr3_nt: TGTGCCAGCAGTTTCCCAAACAATGAGCAGTTCTTC; cdr3_aa: CASSFPNNEQFF
v_call: TRBV29-1; clone_size: -; j_call: TRBJ2-2; cdr3_length: 17; d_call: TRBD1; cdr3_nt: TGCAGCGTTTTAGCCTGGGGGACAGGGGCGAACACCGGGGAGCTGTTTTTT; cdr3_aa: CSVLAWGTGANTGELFF
v_call: TRBV3-1/TRBV3-2; clone_size: -; j_call: TRBJ2-5; cdr3_length: 13; d_call: -; cdr3_nt: TGTGCCAGCAGCCAAGTAAACCAAGAGACCCAGTACTTC; cdr3_aa: CASSQVNQETQYF
v_call: TRBV9; clone_size: -; j_call: TRBJ2-3; cdr3_length: 17; d_call: TRBD2; cdr3_nt: TGTGCCAGCAGCGTTCGGACTAGCGGGGGGAGCACAGATACGCAGTATTTT; cdr3_aa: CASSVRTSGGSTDTQYF
v_call: TRBV11-2; clone_size: -; j_call: TRBJ2-1; cdr3_length: 14; d_call: TRBD2; cdr3_nt: TGTGCCAGCAGCTTAATAGGGACTAGGAATGAGCAGTTCTTC; cdr3_aa: CASSLIGTRNEQFF
v_call: TRBV11-2; clone_size: -; j_call: TRBJ2-5; cdr3_length: 14; d_call: -; cdr3_nt: TGTGCCAGCAGCTTAGGGAGTTCCTGGGAGACCCAGTACTTC; cdr3_aa: CASSLGSSWETQYF
v_call: TRBV9; clone_size: -; j_call: TRBJ1-1; cdr3_length: 16; d_call: TRBD1; cdr3_nt: TGTGCCAGCAGCGTGGTCCCGGGACAGGGGAACACTGAAGCTTTCTTT; cdr3_aa: CASSVVPGQGNTEAFF
v_call: TRBV7-9; clone_size: -; j_call: TRBJ1-3; cdr3_length: 15; d_call: -; cdr3_nt: TGTGCCAGCAGGGCGACTGCTCTCTCTGGAAACACCATATATTTT; cdr3_aa: CASRATALSGNTIYF
v_call: TRBV6-2/TRBV6-3; clone_size: -; j_call: TRBJ1-2; cdr3_length: 12; d_call: TRBD1; cdr3_nt: TGTGCCAGCAGTACAGGGGGCGCGGGCTACACCTTC; cdr3_aa: CASSTGGAGYTF
v_call: TRBV5-1; clone_size: -; j_call: TRBJ2-7; cdr3_length: 14; d_call: -; cdr3_nt: TGCGCCAGCAGCTTGCATCAGGGAATGGGCGAGCAGTACTTC; cdr3_aa: CASSLHQGMGEQYF
v_call: TRBV28; clone_size: once; j_call: TRBJ1-6; cdr3_length: 17; d_call: TRBD1; cdr3_nt: TGTGCCAGCAGTCCATTCGGGACAGGGGGCGGCCGTTCACCCCTCCACTTT; cdr3_aa: CASSPFGTGGGRSPLHF
v_call: TRBV6-5; clone_size: -; j_call: TRBJ1-4; cdr3_length: 15; d_call: TRBD1; cdr3_nt: TGTGCCAGCGGAACCCAGGGGGCCCTAGGTGAAAAACTGTTTTTT; cdr3_aa: CASGTQGALGEKLFF
v_call: TRBV11-2; clone_size: once; j_call: TRBJ2-2; cdr3_length: 16; d_call: -; cdr3_nt: TGTGCCAGCAGCTTAGTCCCAGGGGCAGTCACCGGGGAGCTGTTTTTT; cdr3_aa: CASSLVPGAVTGELFF